This record covers a single T cell receptor beta chain. The sample belongs to a study of OX40 agonist ivuxolimab in advanced cancers. For the study at large: While on treatment, patients had intravenous ivuxolimab at 0.01 to 10 mg/kg every 2 weeks. Three patients had partial responses: one hepatocellular carcinoma, two cutaneous melanoma.

Assay used: immunoSEQ multiplex PCR; TCRdb lists only in-frame clones, some missing. The sample carries more than 75,000 clones, more than 80% recorded once. The V and J ends lost 2 bases and 8 bases respectively, with 8 bases between them. The length of the CDR3 is 12 residues. Per germline, CDR1 WNHNN and CDR2 SYGVQD (reference sequence). The TCR sequence derives from an adult with an advanced solid tumor such as melanoma, head and neck, liver or kidney cancer. This chain links TRBV10-1 with TRBJ2-3; D gene uncertain. The sequencing here drew on CD4+ or CD8+ T cells sorted from blood, taken in a trial of the OX40 agonist ivuxolimab. CDR3 DNA: TGCGCCAGCAGTGAGACGACGGGTACGCAGTATTTT. Translation gives CASSETTGTQYF.